Listed below are T cell receptor beta chains from one sample, sequenced in a study of cytomegalovirus exposure and HLA in healthy donors. The method was immunoSEQ multiplex PCR; TCRdb's version includes in-frame clones alone and lacks a portion of them. This table holds under 150,000 clones, more than 80% found once. The sequenced material came from PBMCs. All receptors derive from a woman aged 40 to 50 in good health and CMV-seropositive. Each CDR3 is given with its conserved first and last residue. Fields, in order: clone size, D gene, J gene, V gene, CDR3 DNA, CDR3 protein. The D gene is left open where the match is weak. For some rows the clone size is stated as once, few or many, or as a class when expanded; others skip it.

clone_size: -; d_call: TRBD1; j_call: TRBJ1-1; v_call: TRBV5-4; cdr3_nt: TGTGCCAGCAGCTTAGATCAGGGGGGCACTGAAGCTTTCTTT; cdr3_aa: CASSLDQGGTEAFF
clone_size: -; d_call: -; j_call: TRBJ1-3; v_call: TRBV19; cdr3_nt: TGTGCCAGTAGCGGACTCGGAGGAAACACCATATATTTT; cdr3_aa: CASSGLGGNTIYF
clone_size: -; d_call: -; j_call: TRBJ1-1; v_call: TRBV11-3; cdr3_nt: TGTGCCAGCAGCCAAGCGAAGAACACTGAAGCTTTCTTT; cdr3_aa: CASSQAKNTEAFF
clone_size: -; d_call: TRBD2; j_call: TRBJ2-7; v_call: TRBV19; cdr3_nt: TGTGCCAGTAGTAACCCGGGGAGGGTTTACGAGCAGTACTTC; cdr3_aa: CASSNPGRVYEQYF
clone_size: -; d_call: TRBD1; j_call: TRBJ2-7; v_call: TRBV7-9; cdr3_nt: TGTGCCAGCAGCCGGAAGGGACAGGATTACGAGCAGTACTTC; cdr3_aa: CASSRKGQDYEQYF
clone_size: few; d_call: TRBD1; j_call: TRBJ1-1; v_call: TRBV5-6; cdr3_nt: TGTGCCAGCAGCTTGACAGGGGGGTTCACTGAAGCTTTCTTT; cdr3_aa: CASSLTGGFTEAFF
clone_size: -; d_call: -; j_call: TRBJ2-2; v_call: TRBV30; cdr3_nt: TGTGCCTGGAGTGTTGGGGCAGGGATGAACACCGGGGAGCTGTTTTTT; cdr3_aa: CAWSVGAGMNTGELFF
clone_size: -; d_call: -; j_call: TRBJ1-1; v_call: TRBV12-5; cdr3_nt: TGTGCTAGTGCCCTCGGGGGGAACACTGAAGCTTTCTTT; cdr3_aa: CASALGGNTEAFF
clone_size: -; d_call: TRBD2; j_call: TRBJ2-1; v_call: TRBV7-3; cdr3_nt: TGTGCCAGCAGCCTGACTAGCGATGTCTACAATGAGCAGTTCTTC; cdr3_aa: CASSLTSDVYNEQFF
clone_size: -; d_call: TRBD1; j_call: TRBJ2-1; v_call: TRBV28; cdr3_nt: TGTGCCAGCAGCCCGGGACAGGGAGCCTACAATGAGCAGTTCTTC; cdr3_aa: CASSPGQGAYNEQFF
clone_size: -; d_call: -; j_call: TRBJ1-2; v_call: TRBV5-1; cdr3_nt: TGCGCCAGCAGCTTGCCCCCCGAGGGCTACACCTTC; cdr3_aa: CASSLPPEGYTF
clone_size: -; d_call: -; j_call: TRBJ2-7; v_call: TRBV5-5; cdr3_nt: TGTGCCAGCAGCTTGGCTGGGTCTAGCTCCTACGAGCAGTACTTC; cdr3_aa: CASSLAGSSSYEQYF
clone_size: few; d_call: -; j_call: TRBJ2-5; v_call: TRBV7-9; cdr3_nt: TGTGCCAGCAGCTTACAATACCAAGAGACCCAGTACTTC; cdr3_aa: CASSLQYQETQYF
clone_size: -; d_call: -; j_call: TRBJ2-7; v_call: TRBV5-1; cdr3_nt: TGCGCCAGCAGCTTGGCCCGGTTGCCAAGGGGCTACGAGCAGTACTTC; cdr3_aa: CASSLARLPRGYEQYF
clone_size: -; d_call: TRBD1; j_call: TRBJ1-2; v_call: TRBV5-1; cdr3_nt: TGCGCCAGCAGCTCCAGACAGGGGAACTATGGCTACACCTTC; cdr3_aa: CASSSRQGNYGYTF
clone_size: -; d_call: -; j_call: TRBJ1-1; v_call: TRBV14; cdr3_nt: TGTGCCAGCAGCCAATACAGGGAAACTGAAGCTTTCTTT; cdr3_aa: CASSQYRETEAFF
clone_size: -; d_call: TRBD2; j_call: TRBJ2-3; v_call: TRBV7-2; cdr3_nt: TGTGCCAGCAGATTAATGGGACTAGCGAACACAGATACGCAGTATTTT; cdr3_aa: CASRLMGLANTDTQYF
clone_size: once; d_call: TRBD2; j_call: TRBJ2-5; v_call: TRBV12-5; cdr3_nt: TGTGCTAGTGGTTTGGAGACGGGACTAGCGGGGGCAGAGACCCAGTACTTC; cdr3_aa: CASGLETGLAGAETQYF
clone_size: -; d_call: TRBD1; j_call: TRBJ1-6; v_call: TRBV5-1; cdr3_nt: TGCGCCAGCAGCACCGGACAGGGGAAGGCTTCACCCCTCCACTTT; cdr3_aa: CASSTGQGKASPLHF